The entry below describes one T cell receptor (beta chain). Reverse transcription of about 0.45 to 1 ug RNA was performed with random hexamers. TCR beta CDR3 was amplified by immunoSEQ multiplex PCR. This amplification extended across 54 Vbeta and 13 Jbeta segments. TCRdb redid the calling of the immunoSEQ multiplex PCR reads with MiXCR, one entry per CDR3 protein. The table records approximately 210,000 distinct CDR3 sequences, approximately 95% of them present only once. The data belong to a study of CD8 T cells in Susac syndrome. The V and J ends lost 4 bases and 3 bases, in that order; junction bases with no gene match: 2. The CDR3 is made up of 13 amino acids. Relapsing-remitting disease, either stable or active, was present in the multiple sclerosis controls, who were treatment-naive patients. TEMRA cells were enriched by FACS, and CD4+ and CD8+ T cells were negatively isolated.

The chain is built from TRBV12-3 or TRBV12-4 and TRBJ2-5, with 7 nucleotides matching TRBD1. The sample comprised CD4+ T cells from PBMCs. The clonotype was recovered from a human donor with multiple sclerosis. The CDR3 sequence: CASSSGQEETQYF. The CDR3 nucleotides are TGTGCCAGCAGTTCTGGACAGGAAGAGACCCAGTACTTC.